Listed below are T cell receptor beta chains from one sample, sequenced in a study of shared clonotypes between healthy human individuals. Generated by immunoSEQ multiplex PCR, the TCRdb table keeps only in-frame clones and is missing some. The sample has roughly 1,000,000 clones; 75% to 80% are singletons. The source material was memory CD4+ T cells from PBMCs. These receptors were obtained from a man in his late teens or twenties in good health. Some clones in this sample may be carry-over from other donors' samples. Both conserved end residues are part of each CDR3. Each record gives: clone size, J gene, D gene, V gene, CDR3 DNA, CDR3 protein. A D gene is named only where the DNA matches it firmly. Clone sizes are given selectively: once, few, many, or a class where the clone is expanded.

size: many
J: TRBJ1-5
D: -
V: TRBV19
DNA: TGTGCCAGTAGTCTTCCGACAGGAGCCGCCCAGCCCCAGCATTTT
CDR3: CASSLPTGAAQPQHF

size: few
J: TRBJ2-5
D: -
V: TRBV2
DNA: TGTGCCAGCAGGGGGCAGGGAGGAGAGACCCAGTACTTC
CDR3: CASRGQGGETQYF

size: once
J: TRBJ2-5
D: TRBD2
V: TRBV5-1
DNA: TGCGCCAGCAGCTTGGGAGCGGGAGAAGAGACCCAGTACTTC
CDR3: CASSLGAGEETQYF

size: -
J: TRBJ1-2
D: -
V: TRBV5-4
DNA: TGTGCCAGCAGCCATATAGGAAACTATGGCTACACCTTC
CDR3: CASSHIGNYGYTF

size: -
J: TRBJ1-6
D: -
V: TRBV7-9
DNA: TGTGCCAGCACTCTAGGTGGGGGGAATTCACCCCTCCACTTT
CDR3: CASTLGGGNSPLHF

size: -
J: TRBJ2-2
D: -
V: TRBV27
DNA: TGTGCCAGCAGTTTCAGGTGGGAGAGCAGGAACACCGGGGAGCTGTTTTTT
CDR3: CASSFRWESRNTGELFF

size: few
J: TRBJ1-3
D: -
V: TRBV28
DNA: TGTGCCACCAGACACAGGGAAACTGGAAACACCATATATTTT
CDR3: CATRHRETGNTIYF

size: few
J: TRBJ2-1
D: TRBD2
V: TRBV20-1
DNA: TGCAGTGCTTCTCTAGCGGAGACGCAGTTCTTC
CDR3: CSASLAETQFF

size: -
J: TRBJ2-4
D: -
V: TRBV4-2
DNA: TGTGCCAGCAGCCAGATGGGAGGGGGGGGCATTCAGTACTTC
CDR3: CASSQMGGGGIQYF

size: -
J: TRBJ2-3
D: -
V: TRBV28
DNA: TGTGCCAGCAGCTTCTTTACAGGAGCACCTAGCACAGATACGCAGTATTTT
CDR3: CASSFFTGAPSTDTQYF

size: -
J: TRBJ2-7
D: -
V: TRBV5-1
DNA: TGCGCCAGCAGTTACCGGAGGGATCGTGGCGAGCAGTACTTC
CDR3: CASSYRRDRGEQYF

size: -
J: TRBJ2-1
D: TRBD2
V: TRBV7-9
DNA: TGTGCCAGCAGCTTAGGGGAGCGGGGGCGTGGGGAGCAGTTCTTC
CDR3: CASSLGERGRGEQFF

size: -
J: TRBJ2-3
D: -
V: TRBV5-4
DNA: TGTGCCAGCAGCTTGGGGAGCCAGGAGACGCAGTATTTT
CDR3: CASSLGSQETQYF

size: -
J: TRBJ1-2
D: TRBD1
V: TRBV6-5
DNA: TGTGCCAGCAGACTTGGACAGGCCTATGGCTACACCTTC
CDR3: CASRLGQAYGYTF

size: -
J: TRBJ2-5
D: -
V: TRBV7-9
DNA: TGTGCCAGCAGCGGCGGGGAGACCCAGTACTTC
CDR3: CASSGGETQYF

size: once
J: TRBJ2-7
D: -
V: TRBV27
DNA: TGTGCCAGCAGTTTCTCCAGTTCACGAAGCTCCTACGAGCAGTACTTC
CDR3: CASSFSSSRSSYEQYF